This T cell receptor (beta chain) was obtained from a study of cytomegalovirus exposure and HLA in healthy donors. Notes on the study in general: One later analysis reportedly identified an Asian-associated ancestry cluster that showed fewer N-insertions than the roughly 600-donor mean. The listing of about 150 TCR beta chains classed them as cytomegalovirus-associated. Later analysis found that TCR beta chains associated with HLA were more clonally expanded than other, equally common chains.

Of note for this clone: The antigen is unknown.

The CDR3 has 16 residues. The V gene end was trimmed by 5 bases and the J gene end by 6 bases; junction bases not matched to a gene: 16. Germline V lookup: CDR1 MDHEN, CDR2 SYDVKM. PCR amplification relied on 60 Vbeta primers (plus 13 Jbeta primers). Using immunoSEQ multiplex PCR, the repertoire was profiled, and TCRdb retains in-frame clones only, with some absent. The repertoire includes some 140,000 clones, around 87% of them detected once, and around 5.2% sits in the top ten. This clonotype was sampled from a young woman in good health and CMV-seronegative. Sequenced input: PBMCs. This chain connects TRBV28 to TRBJ2-7; 7 positions agree with TRBD1. The CDR3 reads CASSPSPGDRRVEQYF. The CDR3 DNA reads as TGTGCCAGCAGTCCGTCCCCCGGGGACAGACGGGTCGAGCAGTACTTC.